Below, one TCR beta chain is given with its context. What it binds is unknown. This entry belongs to a study of shared clonotypes between healthy human individuals. Findings and limits, study-wide: Non-shared clonotypes showed lower generation probabilities than clonotypes common to all four donors.

The donors were adults (healthy and HIV-negative) with no recent acute infections or vaccinations. The donor cohort consisted entirely of Caucasian adults residing in Nashville, Tennessee. CDR3 size: 13 residues. Deletions cut 3 bases from V and 1 base from J, with 8 bases between. Germline V gene data show CDR1 as SGDLS and CDR2 as YYNGEE. Over several immunoSEQ plates, each subset's genomic DNA was distributed in even portions. Profiled with immunoSEQ multiplex PCR; TCRdb holds only in-frame clones, not every one. Here the sample spans roughly 720,000 clones, 90% being singletons. The sequenced material came from memory CD8+ T cells from PBMCs. The subset was: CD45RO+ cells pooled with CCR7-negative TemRA cells. The source is a man between 18 and 29 years old in good health. Some clones in this sample may be carry-over from other donors' samples. The chain recombines TRBV9 with TRBJ2-7; D might be TRBD1 or TRBD2, each matching 5 bases. The CDR3 loop reads CASSARESYEQYF. The CDR3 DNA reads TGTGCCAGCAGCGCCAGGGAGTCCTACGAGCAGTACTTC.